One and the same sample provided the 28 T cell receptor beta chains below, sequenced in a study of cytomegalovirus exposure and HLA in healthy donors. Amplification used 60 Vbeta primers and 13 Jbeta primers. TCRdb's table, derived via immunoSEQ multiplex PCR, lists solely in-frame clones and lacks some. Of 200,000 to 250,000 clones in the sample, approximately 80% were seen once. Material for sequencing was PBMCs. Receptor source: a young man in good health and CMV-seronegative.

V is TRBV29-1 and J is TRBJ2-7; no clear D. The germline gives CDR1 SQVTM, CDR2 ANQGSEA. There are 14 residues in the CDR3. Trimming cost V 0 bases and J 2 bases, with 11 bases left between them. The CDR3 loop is CSVEETAKPYEQYF. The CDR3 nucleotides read TGCAGCGTTGAAGAAACAGCAAAGCCCTACGAGCAGTACTTC.

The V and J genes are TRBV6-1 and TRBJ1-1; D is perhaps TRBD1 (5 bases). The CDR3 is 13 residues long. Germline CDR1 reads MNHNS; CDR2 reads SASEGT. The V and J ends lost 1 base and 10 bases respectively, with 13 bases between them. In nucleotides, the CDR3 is TGTGCCAGCAGTGAAGGCCAGGGCGACCGAGCTTTCTTT. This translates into CASSEGQGDRAFF.

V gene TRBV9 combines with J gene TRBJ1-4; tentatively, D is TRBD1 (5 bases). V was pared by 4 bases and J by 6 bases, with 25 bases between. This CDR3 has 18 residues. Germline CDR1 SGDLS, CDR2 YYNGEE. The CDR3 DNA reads TGTGCCAGCAGCCCTCGGTTAGGGACGGAGGGGTCGTATGAAAAACTGTTTTTT. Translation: CASSPRLGTEGSYEKLFF.

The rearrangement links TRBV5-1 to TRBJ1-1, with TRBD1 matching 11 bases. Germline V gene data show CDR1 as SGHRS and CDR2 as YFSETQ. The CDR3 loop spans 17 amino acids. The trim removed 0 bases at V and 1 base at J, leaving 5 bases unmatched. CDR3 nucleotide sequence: TGCGCCAGCAGCTTGGTTGCCGGGACAGGGGGGAACACTGAAGCTTTCTTT. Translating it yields CASSLVAGTGGNTEAFF.

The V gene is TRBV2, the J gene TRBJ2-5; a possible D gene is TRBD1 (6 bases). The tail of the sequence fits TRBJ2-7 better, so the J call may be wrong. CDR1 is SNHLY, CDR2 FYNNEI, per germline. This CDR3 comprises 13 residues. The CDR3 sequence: CASSVQGFNEQYF. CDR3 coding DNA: TGTGCCAGCAGTGTACAGGGTTTCAACGAGCAGTACTTC.

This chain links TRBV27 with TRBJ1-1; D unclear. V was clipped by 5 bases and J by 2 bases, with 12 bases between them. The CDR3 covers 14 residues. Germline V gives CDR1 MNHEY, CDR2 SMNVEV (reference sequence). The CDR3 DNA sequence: TGTGCCAGCAGTCCCGAGACACTTAACACTGAAGCTTTCTTT. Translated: CASSPETLNTEAFF.

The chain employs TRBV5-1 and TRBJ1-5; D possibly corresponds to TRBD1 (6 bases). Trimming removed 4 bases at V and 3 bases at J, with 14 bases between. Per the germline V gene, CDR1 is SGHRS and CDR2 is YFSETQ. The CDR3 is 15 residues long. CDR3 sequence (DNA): TGCGCCAGCAGCCCTTCGGACAGTTTCAATCAGCCCCAGCATTTT. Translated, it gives CASSPSDSFNQPQHF.

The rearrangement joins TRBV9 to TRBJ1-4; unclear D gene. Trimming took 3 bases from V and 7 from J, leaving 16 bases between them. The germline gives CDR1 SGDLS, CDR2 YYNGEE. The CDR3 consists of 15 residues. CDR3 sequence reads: CASSAGTVWGEKLFF. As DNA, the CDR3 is TGTGCCAGCAGCGCGGGAACGGTCTGGGGTGAAAAACTGTTTTTT.

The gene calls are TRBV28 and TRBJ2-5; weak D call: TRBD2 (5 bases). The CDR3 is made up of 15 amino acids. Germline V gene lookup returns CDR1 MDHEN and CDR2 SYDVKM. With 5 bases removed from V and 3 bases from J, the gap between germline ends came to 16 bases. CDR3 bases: TGTGCCAGCAGTCCCCCGGGATTTGGAAAAGAGACCCAGTACTTC. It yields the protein CASSPPGFGKETQYF.

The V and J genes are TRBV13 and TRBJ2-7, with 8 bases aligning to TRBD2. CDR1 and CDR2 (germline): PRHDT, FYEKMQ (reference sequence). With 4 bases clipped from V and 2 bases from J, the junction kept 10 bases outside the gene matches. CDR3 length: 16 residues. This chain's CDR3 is CASSSPLTGGAYEQYF. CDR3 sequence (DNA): TGTGCCAGCAGCTCCCCTTTAACGGGGGGGGCCTACGAGCAGTACTTC.

Here the CDR3 reads CASSLSRLNEKLFF. The CDR3 DNA follows: TGTGCCAGCAGCTTAAGCAGACTTAATGAAAAACTGTTTTTT. This chain uses TRBV7-9 with TRBJ1-4; the D is unclear. CDR3 length: 14 residues. V was pared by 2 bases and J by 4 bases, with 8 bases between. The germline gives CDR1 SEHNR, CDR2 FQNEAQ (reference sequence).

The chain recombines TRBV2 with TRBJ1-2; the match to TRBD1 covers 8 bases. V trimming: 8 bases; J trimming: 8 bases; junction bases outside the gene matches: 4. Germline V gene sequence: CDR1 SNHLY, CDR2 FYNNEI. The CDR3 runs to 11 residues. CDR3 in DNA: TGTGCCAGCCAGGGGGCAGGGGGCTACACCTTC. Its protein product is CASQGAGGYTF.

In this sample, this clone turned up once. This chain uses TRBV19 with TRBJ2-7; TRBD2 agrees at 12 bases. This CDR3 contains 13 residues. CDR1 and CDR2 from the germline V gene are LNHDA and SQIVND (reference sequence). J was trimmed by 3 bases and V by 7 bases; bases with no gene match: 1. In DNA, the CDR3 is TGTGCCAGTAAACTAGCGGGAGGCTACGAGCAGTACTTC. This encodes CASKLAGGYEQYF.

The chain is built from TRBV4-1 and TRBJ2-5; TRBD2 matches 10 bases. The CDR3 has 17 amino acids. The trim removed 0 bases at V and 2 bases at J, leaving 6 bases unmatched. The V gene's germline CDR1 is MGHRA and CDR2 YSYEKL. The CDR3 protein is CASSQEASGGAQETQYF. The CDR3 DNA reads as TGCGCCAGCAGCCAAGAAGCCAGCGGGGGGGCACAAGAGACCCAGTACTTC.

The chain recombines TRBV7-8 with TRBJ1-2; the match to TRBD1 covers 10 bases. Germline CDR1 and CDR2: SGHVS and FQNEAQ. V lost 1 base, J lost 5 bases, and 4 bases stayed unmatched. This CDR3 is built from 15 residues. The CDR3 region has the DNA TGTGCCAGCAGCTTAGTAGGGGGACAGGGGTATGGCTACACCTTC. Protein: CASSLVGGQGYGYTF.

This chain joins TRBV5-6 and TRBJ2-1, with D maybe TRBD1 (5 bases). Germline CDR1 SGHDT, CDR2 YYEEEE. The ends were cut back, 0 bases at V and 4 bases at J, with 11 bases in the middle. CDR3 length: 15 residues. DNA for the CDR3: TGTGCCAGCAGCTTGGCAGGACAACCGTACAATGAGCAGTTCTTC. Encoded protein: CASSLAGQPYNEQFF.

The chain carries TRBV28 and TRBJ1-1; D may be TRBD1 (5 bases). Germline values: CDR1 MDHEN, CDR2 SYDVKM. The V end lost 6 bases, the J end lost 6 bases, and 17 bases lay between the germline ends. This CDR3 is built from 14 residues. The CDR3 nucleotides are TGTGCCAGCAGCCCTGGATGGGGGGGGTCTGAAGCTTTCTTT. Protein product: CASSPGWGGSEAFF.

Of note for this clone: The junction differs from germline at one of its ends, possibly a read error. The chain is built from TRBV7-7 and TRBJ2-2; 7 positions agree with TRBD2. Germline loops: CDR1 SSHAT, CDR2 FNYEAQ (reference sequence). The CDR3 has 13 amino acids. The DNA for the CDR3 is TGTGCTAGCAGCTTCGGGGGGACCGGGGAGCTGTTTTTT. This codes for CASSFGGTGELFF.

The CDR3 DNA is TGTGCCAGCAGCCCGGGGGGGCCCCAAGAGACCCAGTACTTC. Its protein is CASSPGGPQETQYF. J is TRBJ2-5 and V is TRBV9, with 8 bases aligning to TRBD2. The V segment lost 4 bases and the J segment 1 base; nucleotides outside the gene matches: 3. Germline values: CDR1 SGDLS, CDR2 YYNGEE. The CDR3 length is 14 residues.

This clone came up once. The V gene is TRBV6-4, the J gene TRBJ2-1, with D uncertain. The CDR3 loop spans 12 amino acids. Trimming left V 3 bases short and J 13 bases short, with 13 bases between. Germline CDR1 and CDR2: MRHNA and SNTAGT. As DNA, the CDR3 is TGTGCCAGCAGTGAGAGGTTTGTGGAACAGTTCTTC. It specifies CASSERFVEQFF.

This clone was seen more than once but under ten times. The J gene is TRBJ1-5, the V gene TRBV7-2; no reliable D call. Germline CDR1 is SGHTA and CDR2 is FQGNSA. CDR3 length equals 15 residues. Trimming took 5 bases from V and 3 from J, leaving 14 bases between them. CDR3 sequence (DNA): TGTGCCAGCAGCCCGTCTTCCAGTCTCAATCAGCCCCAGCATTTT. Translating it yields CASSPSSSLNQPQHF.

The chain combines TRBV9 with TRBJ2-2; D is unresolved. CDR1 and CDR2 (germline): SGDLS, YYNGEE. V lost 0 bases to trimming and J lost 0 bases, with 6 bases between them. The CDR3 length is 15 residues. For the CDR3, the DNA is TGTGCCAGCAGCGTAGGGGCCGCGAACACCGGGGAGCTGTTTTTT. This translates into CASSVGAANTGELFF.

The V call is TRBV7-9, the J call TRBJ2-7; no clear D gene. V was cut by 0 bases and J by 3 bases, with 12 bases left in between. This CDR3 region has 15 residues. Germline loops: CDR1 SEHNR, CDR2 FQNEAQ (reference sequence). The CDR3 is CASSLASAEDYEQYF. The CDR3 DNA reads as TGTGCCAGCAGCTTAGCGTCAGCCGAGGACTACGAGCAGTACTTC.

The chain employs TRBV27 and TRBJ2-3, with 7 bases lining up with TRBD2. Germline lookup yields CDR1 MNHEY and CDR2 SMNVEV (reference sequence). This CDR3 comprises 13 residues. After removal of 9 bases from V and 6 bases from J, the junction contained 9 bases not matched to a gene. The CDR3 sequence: CARRGLLTDTQYF. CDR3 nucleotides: TGTGCCAGGCGGGGACTACTCACGGATACGCAGTATTTT.

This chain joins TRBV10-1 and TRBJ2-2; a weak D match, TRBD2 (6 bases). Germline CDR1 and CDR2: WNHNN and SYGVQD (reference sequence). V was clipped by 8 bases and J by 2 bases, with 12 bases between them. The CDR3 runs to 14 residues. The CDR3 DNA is TGCGCCAGCGGGGTGGAGGGAAACACCGGGGAGCTGTTTTTT. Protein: CASGVEGNTGELFF.

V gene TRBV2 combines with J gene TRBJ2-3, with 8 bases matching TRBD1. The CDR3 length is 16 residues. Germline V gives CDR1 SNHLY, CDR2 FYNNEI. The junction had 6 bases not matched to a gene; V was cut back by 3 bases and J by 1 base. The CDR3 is CASSEGAGGGTDTQYF. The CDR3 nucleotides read TGTGCCAGCAGTGAGGGGGCAGGGGGCGGCACAGATACGCAGTATTTT.

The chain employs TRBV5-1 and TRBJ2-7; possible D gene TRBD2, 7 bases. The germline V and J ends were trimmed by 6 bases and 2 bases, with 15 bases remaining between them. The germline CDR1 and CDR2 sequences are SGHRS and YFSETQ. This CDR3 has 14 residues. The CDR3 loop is CASTPGRGTYEQYF. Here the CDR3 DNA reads TGCGCCAGCACCCCTGGGAGGGGGACCTACGAGCAGTACTTC.

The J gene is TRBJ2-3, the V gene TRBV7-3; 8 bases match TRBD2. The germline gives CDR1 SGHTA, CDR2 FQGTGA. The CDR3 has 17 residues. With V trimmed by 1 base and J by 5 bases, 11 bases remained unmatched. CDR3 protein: CASSLRAGGHQGDTQYF. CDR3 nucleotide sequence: TGTGCCAGCAGCTTAAGGGCGGGGGGACATCAAGGAGATACGCAGTATTTT.